The 23 T cell receptor beta chains below all came from one sample that was sequenced in a study of T-cell memory formation after mild COVID-19. Using its own MiXCR run on the 5' RACE reads, TCRdb lists one record per CDR3 protein. Of some 200,000 distinct CDR3 sequences listed, over 9% are singletons. The sample consisted of PBMCs or a T cell subset sorted from them (not recorded which). Every receptor here comes from a man in his late teens or twenties who had mild COVID-19 (a few samples of this study predate the infection). Cell type and time point are not known.

This clonotype was detected only a few times. This chain joins TRBV3-1 and TRBJ1-4; D may be TRBD1 (5 bases). V lost 2 bases and J lost 5, with 6 bases in between. This CDR3 contains 13 residues. The germline CDR1 and CDR2 sequences are LGHDT and YNNKEL (reference sequence). CDR3 coding DNA: TGTGCCAGCAGCCAAAGACAGAATGAAAAACTGTTTTTT. Translated, it gives CASSQRQNEKLFF.

The chain employs TRBV20-1 and TRBJ2-3; 7 positions match TRBD2. The CDR3 length is 15 residues. Germline V gene lookup returns CDR1 DFQATT and CDR2 SNEGSKA (reference sequence). With 0 bases clipped from V and 3 bases from J, the junction kept 6 bases outside the gene matches. CDR3 amino acids: CSARDEAGVTDTQYF. In DNA, the CDR3 is TGCAGTGCTAGAGATGAGGCGGGGGTAACAGATACGCAGTATTTT.

This clonotype was counted ten times or more. The genes are TRBV12-3 or TRBV12-4 and TRBJ1-5; TRBD1 might be the D (6 bases). Trimming removed 5 bases at V and 1 base at J, with 12 bases between. The CDR3 totals 15 residues. CDR3 bases: TGTGCCAGCAGTCGGGCACAGGGAAGCAATCAGCCCCAGCATTTT. Its translation is CASSRAQGSNQPQHF.

This clonotype was seen more than once but under ten times. The CDR3 loop reads CSVDSGATDTQYF. The CDR3 nucleotides read TGCAGCGTTGACAGCGGGGCGACAGATACGCAGTATTTT. V gene TRBV29-1 combines with J gene TRBJ2-3; 7 bases agree with TRBD2. The V gene's germline CDR1 is SQVTM and CDR2 ANQGSEA. The CDR3 contains 13 residues. The V and J ends lost 3 bases and 3 bases, in that order; junction bases with no gene match: 3.

The rearrangement joins TRBV7-9 to TRBJ2-7; a possible D gene is TRBD2 (5 bases). Germline V CDR1 and CDR2: SEHNR, FQNEAQ (reference sequence). The CDR3 is 13 amino acids. The ends were cut back, 5 bases at V and 7 bases at J, with 15 bases in the middle. CDR3: CASSQPGFLEQYF. In DNA form, the CDR3 reads TGTGCCAGCAGCCAACCGGGGTTTTTGGAGCAGTACTTC.

The V gene is TRBV2, the J gene TRBJ2-2; 7 bases align to TRBD1. Germline lookup yields CDR1 SNHLY and CDR2 FYNNEI. Germline trimming cut 6 bases from V and 6 bases from J; bases unmatched to any gene: 7. This CDR3 spans 14 amino acids. The DNA of the CDR3 is TGTGCCAGCAGAGATGACAGGGCGGCCGGGGAGCTGTTTTTT. This translates into CASRDDRAAGELFF.

This clonotype has just a few counts. The gene calls are TRBV29-1 and TRBJ1-2; perhaps TRBD1 as D (6 bases). CDR3 size: 12 residues. CDR1 is SQVTM and CDR2 is ANQGSEA in the germline V gene. Trimming stripped 2 bases from V and 4 bases from J, with 8 bases between. DNA for the CDR3: TGCAGCGTTGAAACAGGGTCCTATGGCTACACCTTC. It translates to CSVETGSYGYTF.

The V call is TRBV20-1, the J call TRBJ2-6; 7 bases fit TRBD1. The CDR3 covers 16 residues. CDR1 is DFQATT, CDR2 SNEGSKA, per germline (reference sequence). After removal of 6 bases from V and 1 base from J, the junction contained 9 bases not matched to a gene. The CDR3 coding sequence is TGCAGTGCGAGCGACAGGGCCCCGTCTGGGGCCAACGTCCTGACTTTC. This gives the protein CSASDRAPSGANVLTF.

The chain carries TRBV9 and TRBJ2-3; D uncertain. There are 14 residues in the CDR3. Germline V lookup: CDR1 SGDLS, CDR2 YYNGEE. V dropped 4 bases and J dropped 2 bases, with 11 bases sitting between them. CDR3: CASSSRVNTDTQYF. The CDR3 nucleotides read TGTGCCAGCAGCTCCCGAGTGAACACAGATACGCAGTATTTT.

The chain couples TRBV2 to TRBJ2-3; D remains unclear. Trimming cost V 8 bases and J 0 bases, with 9 bases left between them. The CDR3 sequence is 13 residues long. Germline V CDR1 and CDR2: SNHLY, FYNNEI. This CDR3 is CASVVPSTDTQYF. The DNA of the CDR3 is TGTGCCAGCGTCGTTCCAAGCACAGATACGCAGTATTTT.

This clonotype is deemed medium-sized (0.01 to 0.1%). The V and J genes are TRBV19 and TRBJ1-5, with D perhaps TRBD1 (5 bases). There are 16 residues in the CDR3. Germline V gives CDR1 LNHDA, CDR2 SQIVND (reference sequence). The V end was cut by 0 bases, the J end by 2 bases, with 11 bases between. The CDR3 DNA sequence: TGTGCCAGTAGTATAGATGGGGCAGGAGGCAATCAGCCCCAGCATTTT. This translates into CASSIDGAGGNQPQHF.

This clonotype was picked up a small number of times. J is TRBJ1-6 and V is TRBV6-6; 8 bases line up with TRBD1. Germline CDR1 and CDR2: MNHNY and SVGAGI (reference sequence). The trim removed 2 bases at V and 9 bases at J, leaving 3 bases unmatched. The CDR3 is made up of 14 amino acids. The CDR3 here is CASSYGQGSSPLHF. CDR3 coding DNA: TGTGCCAGCAGTTACGGACAGGGCTCTTCACCCCTCCACTTT.

This clonotype was picked up many times. V and J are TRBV5-1 and TRBJ2-7, with D perhaps being TRBD1 or TRBD2 (6 bases each). Germline V gives CDR1 SGHRS, CDR2 YFSETQ. The CDR3 is 14 amino acids. Trimming took 7 bases from V and 9 from J, leaving 23 bases between them. CDR3 in amino acids: CASALEGGQYVQYF. CDR3 sequence (DNA): TGCGCCAGCGCACTCGAAGGGGGGCAGTATGTGCAGTACTTC.

The chain employs TRBV11-2 and TRBJ2-3; 7 nucleotides agree with TRBD2. From germline, CDR1 is SGHAT and CDR2 FQNNGV. The CDR3 totals 13 residues. V lost 4 bases and J lost 5; bases outside the gene matches: 3. CDR3 DNA sequence: TGTGCCAGCAGCTCAGCTAGCGGAGATACGCAGTATTTT. Encoded protein: CASSSASGDTQYF.

This clonotype was detected ten times or more. The V gene is TRBV5-6, the J gene TRBJ2-7; D is ambiguous. V was shortened by 3 bases and J by 6 bases, with 7 bases between the two germline ends. This CDR3 region has 11 residues. Germline-derived CDR1 and CDR2 are SGHDT and YYEEEE. The CDR3 bases are TGTGCCAGCAGCTCCGGTAGCGAGCAGTACGTC. As protein: CASSSGSEQYV.

The genes are TRBV7-9 and TRBJ1-1; the D is unclear. From germline, CDR1 is SEHNR and CDR2 FQNEAQ (reference sequence). The CDR3 covers 14 residues. With 4 bases removed from V and 2 bases from J, the gap between germline ends came to 11 bases. The CDR3 nucleotides read TGTGCCAGCAGCTCCATGGCAGACAACACTGAAGCTTTCTTT. This encodes CASSSMADNTEAFF.

This chain joins TRBV7-2 and TRBJ2-3; D call uncertain. CDR3 length: 13 amino acids. In germline, CDR1 is SGHTA, CDR2 FQGNSA. Trimming left V 5 bases short and J 1 base short, with 7 bases between. The CDR3, as DNA: TGTGCCAGCAGCATCGACCGCACAGATACGCAGTATTTT. Encoded protein: CASSIDRTDTQYF.

In this sample, this clonotype turned up a few times. CDR3 DNA sequence: TGCGCCAGCAGCTTGGTCGCAGGGGCGATCGGGGAGCTGTTTTTT. Protein sequence: CASSLVAGAIGELFF. This sequence joins TRBV5-1 and TRBJ2-2; TRBD1 might be the D (6 bases). Germline assignment: CDR1 SGHRS and CDR2 YFSETQ. Trimming took 0 bases from V and 7 from J, leaving 13 bases between them. This CDR3 region has 15 residues.

The genes are TRBV4-1 and TRBJ1-3; the D gene is possibly TRBD1 (6 bases). From germline, CDR1 is MGHRA and CDR2 YSYEKL. Trimming removed 1 base from V and 0 bases from J, with 10 bases in between. This CDR3 contains 16 residues. CDR3 sequence reads: CASSQGGGRSGNTIYF. CDR3 DNA: TGCGCCAGCAGCCAAGGTGGGGGCCGCTCTGGAAACACCATATATTTT.

This clonotype was recorded only once. The chain is built from TRBV30 and TRBJ1-5; D unresolved. Per the germline V gene, CDR1 is GTSNPN and CDR2 is SVGIG (reference sequence). V lost 2 bases, J lost 4 bases, and 6 bases lay in between. This CDR3 is built from 12 residues. The CDR3 DNA sequence: TGTGCCTGGAGTTTAAATAATCAGCCCCAGCATTTT. Its protein product is CAWSLNNQPQHF.

The gene calls are TRBV10-3 and TRBJ1-2; TRBD1 matches at 8 bases. The CDR3 is 14 amino acids. Germline V gene data show CDR1 as ENHRY and CDR2 as SYGVKD. Unmatched junction bases numbered 1, after V lost 0 bases and J lost 4 bases. The CDR3 loop is CAISESDRGYGYTF. The CDR3 coding sequence is TGTGCCATCAGTGAGTCCGACAGGGGCTATGGCTACACCTTC.

This clonotype was counted ten times or more. V gene TRBV24-1 combines with J gene TRBJ2-5, with D possibly being TRBD2 (5 bases). Germline V gene sequence: CDR1 KGHDR, CDR2 SFDVKD. CDR3 length: 14 amino acids. Trimming took 2 bases from V and 1 from J, leaving 7 bases between them. CDR3 bases: TGTGCCACCAGTGATTCCGGGGTCCAAGAGACCCAGTACTTC. Amino acids: CATSDSGVQETQYF.

This clonotype has more than one count but fewer than ten. The V and J genes are TRBV11-2 and TRBJ2-5, with D tentatively TRBD1 or TRBD2 (5 bases each). The CDR3 sequence is 15 residues long. V was pared by 0 bases and J by 4 bases, with 12 bases between. CDR1 is SGHAT and CDR2 is FQNNGV in the germline V gene. CDR3: CASSLDRVGVETQYF. DNA of the CDR3: TGTGCCAGCAGCTTAGATCGGGTGGGGGTAGAGACCCAGTACTTC.